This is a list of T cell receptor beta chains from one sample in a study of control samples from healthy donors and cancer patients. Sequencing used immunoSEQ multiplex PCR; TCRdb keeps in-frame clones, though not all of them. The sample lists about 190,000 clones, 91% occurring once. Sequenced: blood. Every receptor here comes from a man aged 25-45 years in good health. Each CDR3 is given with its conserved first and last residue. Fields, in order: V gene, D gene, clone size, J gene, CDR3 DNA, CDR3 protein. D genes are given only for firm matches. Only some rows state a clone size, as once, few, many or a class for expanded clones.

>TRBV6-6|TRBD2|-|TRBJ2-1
TGTGCCAGCAGTTTTACGGGGGGGCCAACCGGTGAGCAGTTCTTC
CASSFTGGPTGEQFF
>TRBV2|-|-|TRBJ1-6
TGTGCCAGCAGGGCGGTCAGGGCGGGGTCACCCCTCCACTTT
CASRAVRAGSPLHF
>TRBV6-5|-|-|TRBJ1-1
TGTGCCAGCACCCTCCGGAGGCGGATGAACACTGAAGCTTTCTTT
CASTLRRRMNTEAFF
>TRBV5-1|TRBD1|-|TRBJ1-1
TGCGCCAGCAGCGAGACAGGGGTCGATACTGAAGCTTTCTTT
CASSETGVDTEAFF
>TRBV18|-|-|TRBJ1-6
TGTGCCAGCGCGAACTTTCGGATAACAGGGTGGGATAATTCACCCCTCCACTTT
CASANFRITGWDNSPLHF
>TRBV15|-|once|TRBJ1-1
TGTGCCACCAGCAGAGGGACCAACACTGAAGCTTTCTTT
CATSRGTNTEAFF
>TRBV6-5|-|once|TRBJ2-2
TGTGCCAGCAATCCCCTCCGGTGGGCCGGGGAGCTGTTTTTT
CASNPLRWAGELFF
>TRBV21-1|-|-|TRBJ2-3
TGTGCCAGCAGCGCCGGAGGGCGTACGCAGTATTTT
CASSAGGRTQYF
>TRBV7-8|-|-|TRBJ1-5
TGTGCCAGCAGCTTAGCACAAGGAGGGCCCCAGCATTTT
CASSLAQGGPQHF
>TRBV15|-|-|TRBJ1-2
TGTGCCACCAGCAGAGATCACACTTACGGCTACACCTTC
CATSRDHTYGYTF
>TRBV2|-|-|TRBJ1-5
TGTGCCAGCAATCGACGAAATAGCAATCAGCCCCAGCATTTT
CASNRRNSNQPQHF
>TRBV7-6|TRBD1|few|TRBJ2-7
TGTGCCAGCAGCTATGGGACAGGCTTCTCCTACGAGCAGTACTTC
CASSYGTGFSYEQYF
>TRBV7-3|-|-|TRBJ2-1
TGTGCCAGCAGCTTAATCGGGTTCCCTAGGGATGAGCAGTTCTTC
CASSLIGFPRDEQFF
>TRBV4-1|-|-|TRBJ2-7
TGCGCCAGCAGCGTTCAGAATAGTCAGCACTACGAGCAGTACTTC
CASSVQNSQHYEQYF
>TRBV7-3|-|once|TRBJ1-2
TGTGCCAGCAGCCCGCAGGGAGCAGATCGGGGAGGCTACACCTTC
CASSPQGADRGGYTF
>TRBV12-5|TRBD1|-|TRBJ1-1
TGTGCTAGTGGCGGGACAGGGTACGTATCCTTCTTT
CASGGTGYVSFF
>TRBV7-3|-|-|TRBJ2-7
TGTGCCAGCAGCTTAGATATGAACTACGAGCAGTACTTC
CASSLDMNYEQYF
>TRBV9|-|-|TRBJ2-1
TGTGCCAGCAGCCCGGGGAGTGAGCAGTTCTTC
CASSPGSEQFF
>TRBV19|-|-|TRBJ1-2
TGTGCCAGTAGGTTCAGTCCCGGGGGCTATGGCTACACCTTC
CASRFSPGGYGYTF
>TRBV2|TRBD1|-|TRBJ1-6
TGTGCCAGCAGGGACCTGGACAGGGGCGGTTCACCCCTCCACTTT
CASRDLDRGGSPLHF
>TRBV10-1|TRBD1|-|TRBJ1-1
TGCGCCAGCAGTACAGGGGCGGGATTATCCACTGAAGCTTTCTTT
CASSTGAGLSTEAFF
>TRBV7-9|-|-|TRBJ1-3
TGTGCCAGCAGCTCCCGTGCGTCGGGAGGAAACACCATATATTTT
CASSSRASGGNTIYF